Below, one T cell receptor (beta chain) is given with its context. No cognate antigen has been identified for it. Base-call qualities are not available, and no considerably larger clone is one nucleotide away. The data originate from a study of T cell changes during pregnancy in multiple sclerosis (dated by TCRdb to between 2018 and 2020). As for the study more broadly: Changes in the T cell repertoire over the course of pregnancy were examined in this study in women with multiple sclerosis.

The CDR3 has 14 amino acids, counting the end cysteine and phenylalanine. CDR3 DNA only is kept here, 42 bases in frame from base 1. V is pruned by 5 bases and J by 3 bases, leaving 6 bases of the junction without a gene match. Based on the germline V gene, the CDR1 and CDR2 sequences are SGHVS and FQNEAQ. Library preparation was by the immunoSEQ multiplex PCR assay. In its TCRdb copy, this immuneACCESS table keeps in-frame sequences only and misses some clones. Where compared with another copy, unresolved V genes explain less than half of these, and the others have no known cause. The sample has fewer than 45,000 clones on record, 85% to 90% of them singletons. The leading ten clones occupy more than 5% of the sample.

The V and J segments used are TRBV7-8 and TRBJ2-7, and TRBD1 matches 8 of the central bases. Here the sequenced sample was CD8+ T cells from peripheral blood mononuclear cells, taken after pregnancy. The receptor comes from a female donor in good health, enrolled as a control in a pregnancy study. The CDR3: CASSPTGGGYEQYF. The DNA sequence is as follows: TGTGCCAGCAGCCCAACAGGGGGTGGCTACGAGCAGTACTTC.